The rows below give T cell receptor beta chains drawn from one sample of a study of blood T cell repertoires in COVID-19. Clones were sequenced by immunoSEQ multiplex PCR, and TCRdb holds only the in-frame ones, with some missing. The table has about 180,000 clones, roughly 85% seen once. Sequenced input: PBMCs or T cells enriched from blood (not recorded which). The receptors come from a woman younger than 30 who had recovered from COVID-19. CDR3s include the opening cysteine and the closing phenylalanine or tryptophan. D genes are given only for firm matches. Clone size is stated in some rows and not others, as once, few, many or a class when expanded.

>.|.|TRBV18|TRBJ2-2
CASSPVNTGELFF
TGTGCCAGCTCACCCGTTAACACCGGGGAGCTGTTTTTT
>few|TRBD2|TRBV6-2/TRBV6-3|TRBJ2-5
CASSSLSGGVEETQYF
TGTGCCAGCAGTTCCCTGAGCGGGGGGGTCGAGGAGACCCAGTACTTC
>once|.|TRBV7-2|TRBJ1-3
CASSPVGAESSGNTIYF
TGTGCCAGCAGCCCGGTGGGGGCTGAGAGCTCTGGAAACACCATATATTTT
>.|.|TRBV28|TRBJ1-1
CASRIGRGGTEAFF
TGTGCCAGCAGAATCGGGAGGGGGGGCACTGAAGCTTTCTTT
>.|.|TRBV10-3|TRBJ1-1
CAISSGSRNTEAFF
TGTGCCATCAGTTCGGGATCTCGGAACACTGAAGCTTTCTTT
>.|TRBD2|TRBV28|TRBJ2-2
CASSSQGGGARESTGELFF
TGTGCCAGCAGTTCCCAGGGAGGAGGGGCGCGGGAGAGCACCGGGGAGCTGTTTTTT
>.|.|TRBV3-1/TRBV3-2|TRBJ2-3
CASSFGLTDTQYF
TGTGCCAGCAGCTTTGGGCTTACGGATACGCAGTATTTT
>.|TRBD2|TRBV7-3|TRBJ2-3
CASSPQKLAGGPTDTQYF
TGTGCCAGCAGCCCTCAGAAGCTAGCGGGAGGGCCCACAGATACGCAGTATTTT
>.|TRBD2|TRBV5-1|TRBJ2-7
CASSPAGGLFYEQYF
TGCGCCAGCAGCCCTGCGGGGGGCCTCTTCTACGAGCAGTACTTC
>few|.|TRBV28|TRBJ2-7
CASSFGGGAYEQYF
TGTGCCAGCAGTTTCGGAGGGGGGGCCTACGAGCAGTACTTC
>.|TRBD2|TRBV30|TRBJ2-1
CAWSVWAGGPSNEQFF
TGTGCCTGGAGTGTATGGGCGGGAGGGCCCTCGAATGAGCAGTTCTTC
>.|.|TRBV5-1|TRBJ2-2
CASSPRAGELFF
TGCGCCAGCTCCCCCAGGGCCGGGGAGCTGTTTTTT
>once|TRBD1|TRBV5-1|TRBJ2-3
CASRRDRGTDTQYF
TGCGCCAGCAGGAGGGACAGGGGCACAGATACGCAGTATTTT
>.|.|TRBV25-1|TRBJ2-1
CASSTGLPYNEQFF
TGTGCCAGCAGTACGGGGTTACCCTACAATGAGCAGTTCTTC
>.|TRBD1|TRBV4-3|TRBJ1-3
CASSQNRGLNSGNTIYF
TGCGCCAGCAGCCAAAACAGGGGGCTAAACTCTGGAAACACCATATATTTT
>.|TRBD1|TRBV4-1|TRBJ1-6
CASSQVPGGASNSPLHF
TGCGCCAGCAGCCAAGTTCCAGGGGGCGCTTCCAATTCACCCCTCCACTTT
>.|.|TRBV4-3|TRBJ1-1
CASSQDTGRGTEAFF
TGCGCCAGCAGCCAAGACACAGGGAGGGGGACTGAAGCTTTCTTT
>.|.|TRBV28|TRBJ1-5
CASSPPFLQPQHF
TGTGCCAGCAGCCCCCCCTTTCTTCAGCCCCAGCATTTT
>.|.|TRBV20-1|TRBJ2-1
CSAPENEQFF
TGCAGTGCTCCCGAGAATGAGCAGTTCTTC
>.|.|TRBV7-9|TRBJ1-1
CASSLLGQTNTEAFF
TGTGCCAGCAGCCTACTCGGACAGACGAACACTGAAGCTTTCTTT
>.|.|TRBV10-3|TRBJ1-1
CAIRRSREDTEAFF
TGTGCCATCCGGAGGTCCAGGGAGGACACTGAAGCTTTCTTT
>.|.|TRBV19|TRBJ1-3
CASSIVGGQRTGNTIYF
TGTGCCAGTAGTATAGTAGGCGGGCAGAGGACCGGAAACACCATATATTTT
>.|TRBD1|TRBV19|TRBJ1-1
CASSASYRGQGAAFF
TGTGCCAGTAGTGCCTCTTACAGGGGGCAGGGGGCAGCTTTCTTT
>.|.|TRBV19|TRBJ2-3
CASGIFSTDTQYF
TGTGCCAGTGGCATCTTTAGCACAGATACGCAGTATTTT
>.|.|TRBV2|TRBJ2-7
CASSAASTYEQYF
TGTGCCAGCAGTGCAGCTTCTACCTACGAGCAGTACTTC
>.|TRBD2|TRBV27|TRBJ2-7
CASRPSSGTSGGREQYF
TGTGCCAGCAGGCCGAGCTCCGGGACTAGCGGAGGAAGGGAGCAGTACTTC
>.|TRBD2|TRBV19|TRBJ2-7
CASSPTSGSSYEQYF
TGTGCCAGTAGCCCTACTAGCGGGAGCTCCTACGAGCAGTACTTC
>.|TRBD1|TRBV19|TRBJ2-1
CASSKQGTPYNEQFF
TGTGCCAGTAGCAAACAGGGGACCCCCTACAATGAGCAGTTCTTC
>.|TRBD1|TRBV30|TRBJ2-1
CACPGTEYYNEQFF
TGTGCCTGCCCCGGGACAGAGTACTACAATGAGCAGTTCTTC
>.|TRBD1|TRBV7-9|TRBJ2-7
CASSPDRDEQYF
TGTGCCAGCAGCCCGGACAGGGATGAGCAGTACTTC
>.|.|TRBV28|TRBJ1-2
CASSLTASYGYTF
TGTGCCAGCAGTTTAACCGCTAGCTATGGCTACACCTTC
>.|TRBD1|TRBV5-8|TRBJ1-2
CASSYRGHGYTF
TGTGCCAGCAGCTACAGGGGGCATGGCTACACCTTC
>few|TRBD2|TRBV30|TRBJ2-7
CAWTYGGLARQDEQYF
TGTGCCTGGACGTACGGAGGACTAGCGAGGCAGGACGAGCAGTACTTC
>.|TRBD1|TRBV28|TRBJ1-4
CDSIGGKAATNEKLFF
TGTGACTCAATAGGGGGCAAGGCGGCAACTAATGAAAAACTGTTTTTT
>.|TRBD1|TRBV28|TRBJ1-6
CASSPSDRKNSPLHF
TGTGCCAGCAGTCCTTCGGACAGGAAAAATTCACCCCTCCACTTT
>.|TRBD1|TRBV2|TRBJ2-1
CASKTGRPNYNEQFF
TGTGCCAGTAAGACAGGGCGGCCTAATTACAATGAGCAGTTCTTC
>.|.|TRBV20-1|TRBJ2-7
CSARAIYEQYF
TGCAGTGCTAGAGCCATCTACGAGCAGTACTTC
>.|.|TRBV28|TRBJ1-2
CASSADRPYGYTF
TGTGCCAGCAGTGCTGACAGGCCGTATGGCTACACCTTC
>few|.|TRBV7-8|TRBJ1-1
CASSLGGSAEAFF
TGTGCCAGCAGCTTGGGGGGAAGCGCTGAAGCTTTCTTT
>few|TRBD1|TRBV25-1|TRBJ2-1
CASSPGQGNYNEQFF
TGTGCCAGCAGTCCCGGACAGGGTAACTACAATGAGCAGTTCTTC
>.|.|TRBV2|TRBJ1-3
CASHRAGNTIYF
TGTGCCAGCCACAGGGCTGGAAACACCATATATTTT
>.|TRBD1|TRBV27|TRBJ2-1
CASSLHRDSFYNEQFF
TGTGCCAGCAGTTTACACCGGGACAGCTTTTACAATGAGCAGTTCTTC
>.|.|TRBV6-1|TRBJ1-1
CASSDAGRGTEAFF
TGTGCCAGCAGTGACGCGGGCAGGGGCACTGAAGCTTTCTTT
>.|TRBD2|TRBV29-1|TRBJ2-7
CSPLVLAGEAPLTREQYF
TGCAGCCCTCTGGTACTAGCGGGAGAGGCTCCATTAACTAGGGAGCAGTACTTC
>.|.|TRBV10-2|TRBJ1-1
CASRVTQGTEAFF
TGCGCCAGCAGGGTAACTCAGGGGACTGAAGCTTTCTTT
>.|.|TRBV13|TRBJ2-3
CASSLGFRGDTQYF
TGTGCCAGCAGCTTGGGCTTCCGGGGAGATACGCAGTATTTT
>.|.|TRBV27|TRBJ2-4
CASSLSPGTLNIQYF
TGTGCCAGCAGTTTATCCCCCGGGACTTTAAACATTCAGTACTTC
>once|.|TRBV4-1|TRBJ2-7
CASSPRQGYEQYF
TGCGCCAGCAGCCCGCGGCAGGGGTACGAGCAGTACTTC
>.|.|TRBV12-3/TRBV12-4|TRBJ1-5
CASADSENGPQHF
TGTGCCAGCGCGGACAGTGAGAATGGGCCCCAGCATTTT
>.|.|TRBV9|TRBJ2-5
CASSVEGDGETQYF
TGTGCCAGCAGCGTAGAGGGGGATGGAGAGACCCAGTACTTC
>.|.|TRBV1|TRBJ1-5
CTSRGAPGHGTGQPQHF
TGCACCAGCCGCGGCGCTCCGGGACACGGGACCGGTCAGCCCCAGCATTTT
>.|.|TRBV9|TRBJ2-1
CASSATVTPYNEQFF
TGTGCCAGCAGCGCGACAGTAACCCCGTACAATGAGCAGTTCTTC
>few|.|TRBV27|TRBJ1-1
CASSLSRYTEAFF
TGTGCCAGCAGTTTAAGCCGGTACACTGAAGCTTTCTTT